The sequence of this TCR beta chain was determined in a study of regulatory T cells in long-lasting Graves disease. This CDR3 region has 12 residues. The germline V and J ends were trimmed by 6 bases and 7 bases, with 12 bases remaining between them. Germline-derived CDR1 and CDR2 are MGHDK and SYGVNS. The sample's time point: persistent/refractory GD, antithyroid drugs over 5 years with positive TRAb. Following extraction of RNA from PBMCs, that RNA was used to make the TCR library. On this clonotype itself: Its target is unknown.

Study results and limitations: Limited samples may have lowered accuracy. Peripheral blood was the sole material, not thyroid tissue. Newly diagnosed Graves' patients had higher TCR diversity than persistent ones.

TCR beta libraries were built with iRepertoire HTBI primers and Arm-PCR of CDR3 regions. One entry per CDR3 protein, called by TCRdb with MiXCR from the multiplex PCR reads. The top ten clones hold approximately 60% of a sample with some 280,000 distinct CDR3 sequences, 20% to 25% of them seen once. The sequenced sample was peripheral blood mononuclear cells (PBMCs), obtained when the disease was refractory, from a patient treated with antithyroid drugs. The V gene is TRBV25-1, the J gene TRBJ1-2; the D gene is possibly TRBD1 (6 bases). This clonotype originated in a female donor with Graves disease. The CDR3 nucleotides read TGTGCCAGCAGCTCAGGGGTTGCTGGCTACACCTTC. As protein: CASSSGVAGYTF.